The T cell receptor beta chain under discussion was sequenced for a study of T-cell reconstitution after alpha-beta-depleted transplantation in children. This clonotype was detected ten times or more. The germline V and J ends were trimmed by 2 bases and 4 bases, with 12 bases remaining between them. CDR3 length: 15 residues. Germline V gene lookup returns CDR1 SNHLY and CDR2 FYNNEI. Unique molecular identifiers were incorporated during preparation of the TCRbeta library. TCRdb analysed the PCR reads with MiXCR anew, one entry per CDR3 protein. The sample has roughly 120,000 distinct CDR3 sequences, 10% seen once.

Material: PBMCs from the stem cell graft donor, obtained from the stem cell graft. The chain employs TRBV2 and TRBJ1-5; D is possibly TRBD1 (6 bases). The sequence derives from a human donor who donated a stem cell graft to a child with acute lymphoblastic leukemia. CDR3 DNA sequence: TGTGCCAGCAGTGAAAGGAGGGGGGGTAATCAGCCCCAGCATTTT. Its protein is CASSERRGGNQPQHF.